The rows below give T cell receptor beta chains drawn from one sample of a study of OX40 agonist ivuxolimab in advanced cancers. Sequenced by immunoSEQ multiplex PCR; TCRdb stores in-frame clones only, minus some. The table has under 65,000 clones, about 80% seen once; the top ten hold around 2.1%. The input for sequencing was CD4+ or CD8+ T cells sorted from blood, taken in a trial of the OX40 agonist ivuxolimab. The receptors were gathered from an adult with an advanced solid tumor such as melanoma, head and neck, liver or kidney cancer. CDR3s include the opening cysteine and the closing phenylalanine or tryptophan. Each record gives: clone size, CDR3 length, V gene, J gene, D gene, CDR3 protein. A D gene is named only where the DNA matches it firmly. Only some rows state a clone size, as once, few, many or a class for expanded clones.

abundance: NA; len: 11; v_gene: TRBV11-2; j_gene: TRBJ1-5; d_gene: NA; CDR3aa: CASSYNQPQHF
abundance: NA; len: 14; v_gene: TRBV15; j_gene: TRBJ1-4; d_gene: NA; CDR3aa: CATSRGQTDEKLFF
abundance: NA; len: 13; v_gene: TRBV6-5; j_gene: TRBJ2-5; d_gene: TRBD2; CDR3aa: CASRRGLVETQYF
abundance: NA; len: 16; v_gene: TRBV28; j_gene: TRBJ2-2; d_gene: NA; CDR3aa: CASSYTGQRSTGELFF
abundance: NA; len: 15; v_gene: TRBV30; j_gene: TRBJ2-7; d_gene: NA; CDR3aa: CAWSVGGAGGREQYF
abundance: NA; len: 14; v_gene: TRBV2; j_gene: TRBJ2-1; d_gene: NA; CDR3aa: CASSIGTHHNEQFF
abundance: NA; len: 11; v_gene: TRBV20-1; j_gene: TRBJ2-5; d_gene: NA; CDR3aa: CSAKSEETQYF
abundance: NA; len: 13; v_gene: TRBV7-9; j_gene: TRBJ1-1; d_gene: NA; CDR3aa: CASSLLTGTEAFF
abundance: few; len: 14; v_gene: TRBV28; j_gene: TRBJ1-6; d_gene: NA; CDR3aa: CASSLGSVNSPLHF
abundance: NA; len: 15; v_gene: TRBV5-6; j_gene: TRBJ2-3; d_gene: NA; CDR3aa: CASYVRQTTMVTQYF
abundance: NA; len: 15; v_gene: TRBV21-1; j_gene: TRBJ2-2; d_gene: NA; CDR3aa: CASKLAKRNTGELFF
abundance: NA; len: 13; v_gene: TRBV5-6; j_gene: TRBJ1-4; d_gene: NA; CDR3aa: CASSLRASEKLFF
abundance: NA; len: 15; v_gene: TRBV19; j_gene: TRBJ1-2; d_gene: TRBD1; CDR3aa: CASSIIGDRVNGYTF
abundance: NA; len: 15; v_gene: TRBV7-9; j_gene: TRBJ2-5; d_gene: TRBD1; CDR3aa: CASSPRQGLVETQYF
abundance: NA; len: 14; v_gene: TRBV5-5; j_gene: TRBJ2-3; d_gene: NA; CDR3aa: CASSPARRADTQYF
abundance: NA; len: 13; v_gene: TRBV2; j_gene: TRBJ1-5; d_gene: TRBD1; CDR3aa: CASRTGGDQPQHF
abundance: NA; len: 15; v_gene: TRBV30; j_gene: TRBJ1-6; d_gene: NA; CDR3aa: CAWSGDLFYNSPLHF
abundance: NA; len: 14; v_gene: TRBV5-1; j_gene: TRBJ1-1; d_gene: TRBD1; CDR3aa: CASRPGTGAAEAFF
abundance: NA; len: 15; v_gene: TRBV28; j_gene: TRBJ1-1; d_gene: NA; CDR3aa: CASSITGTPNTEAFF
abundance: NA; len: 14; v_gene: TRBV5-6; j_gene: TRBJ2-2; d_gene: NA; CDR3aa: CASSRTGNTGELFF
abundance: NA; len: 17; v_gene: TRBV19; j_gene: TRBJ2-3; d_gene: TRBD2; CDR3aa: CASSIGFTSASTDTQYF
abundance: NA; len: 13; v_gene: TRBV6-5; j_gene: TRBJ2-5; d_gene: NA; CDR3aa: CASSNGLYETQYF
abundance: NA; len: 16; v_gene: TRBV27; j_gene: TRBJ2-2; d_gene: TRBD2; CDR3aa: CASSPTSGATTGELFF
abundance: NA; len: 12; v_gene: TRBV10-3; j_gene: TRBJ2-7; d_gene: NA; CDR3aa: CASAPTANEQYF
abundance: NA; len: 17; v_gene: TRBV10-3; j_gene: TRBJ2-7; d_gene: NA; CDR3aa: CAISEVGGPTGRYEQYF
abundance: NA; len: 17; v_gene: TRBV4-2; j_gene: TRBJ2-7; d_gene: TRBD1; CDR3aa: CASSQVNGQGARYEQYF
abundance: NA; len: 16; v_gene: TRBV2; j_gene: TRBJ2-7; d_gene: TRBD2; CDR3aa: CASRGGTSGATYEQYF
abundance: NA; len: 14; v_gene: TRBV19; j_gene: TRBJ1-2; d_gene: TRBD1; CDR3aa: CASSTTGVVYGYTF
abundance: once; len: 18; v_gene: TRBV5-4; j_gene: TRBJ1-2; d_gene: NA; CDR3aa: CASSLGVGRTSLSYGYTF
abundance: NA; len: 14; v_gene: TRBV9; j_gene: TRBJ1-6; d_gene: NA; CDR3aa: CASSEGGRLSPLHF
abundance: NA; len: 15; v_gene: TRBV4-1; j_gene: TRBJ2-2; d_gene: NA; CDR3aa: CASSLGTAGTGELFF
abundance: NA; len: 15; v_gene: TRBV7-9; j_gene: TRBJ2-2; d_gene: NA; CDR3aa: CASSRRRVGTGELFF
abundance: NA; len: 16; v_gene: TRBV5-1; j_gene: TRBJ2-5; d_gene: TRBD1; CDR3aa: CASRETGQGASETQYF
abundance: NA; len: 14; v_gene: TRBV7-8; j_gene: TRBJ1-2; d_gene: NA; CDR3aa: CASSLNLSGYGYTF
abundance: NA; len: 15; v_gene: TRBV5-6; j_gene: TRBJ1-5; d_gene: NA; CDR3aa: CASSYRELGNQPQHF
abundance: NA; len: 16; v_gene: TRBV15; j_gene: TRBJ1-6; d_gene: NA; CDR3aa: CATSRSQLRGGSPLHF
abundance: NA; len: 12; v_gene: TRBV5-5; j_gene: TRBJ1-1; d_gene: NA; CDR3aa: CASSWGDEVAFF